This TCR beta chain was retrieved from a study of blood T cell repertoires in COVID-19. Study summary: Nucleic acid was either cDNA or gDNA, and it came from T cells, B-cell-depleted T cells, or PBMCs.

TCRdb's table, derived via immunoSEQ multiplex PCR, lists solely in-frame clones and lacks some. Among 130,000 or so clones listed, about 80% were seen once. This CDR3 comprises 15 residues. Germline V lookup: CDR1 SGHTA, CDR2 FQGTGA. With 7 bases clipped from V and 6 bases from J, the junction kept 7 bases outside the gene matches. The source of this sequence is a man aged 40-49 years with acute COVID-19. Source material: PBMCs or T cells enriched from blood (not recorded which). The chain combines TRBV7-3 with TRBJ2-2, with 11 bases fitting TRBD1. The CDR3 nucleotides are TGTGCCAGCACACGGACAGGGGGCGTGCCCGGGGAGCTGTTTTTT. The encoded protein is CASTRTGGVPGELFF.